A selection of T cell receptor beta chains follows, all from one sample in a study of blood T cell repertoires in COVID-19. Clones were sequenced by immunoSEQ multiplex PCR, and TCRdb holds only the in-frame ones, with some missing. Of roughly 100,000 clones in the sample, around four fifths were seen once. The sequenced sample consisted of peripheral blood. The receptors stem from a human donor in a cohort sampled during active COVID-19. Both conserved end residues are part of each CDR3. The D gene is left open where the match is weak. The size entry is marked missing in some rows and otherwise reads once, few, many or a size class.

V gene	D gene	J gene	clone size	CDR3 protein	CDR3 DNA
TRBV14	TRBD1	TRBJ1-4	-	CASSQAQGAAKLFF	TGTGCCAGCAGCCAAGCACAGGGGGCCGCAAAACTGTTTTTT
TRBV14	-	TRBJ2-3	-	CASSPTERLWDTHTGITQYF	TGTGCCAGCAGCCCCACTGAGAGGCTGTGGGACACCCATACTGGGATTACGCAGTATTTT
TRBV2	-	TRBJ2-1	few	CASSEAAHEQFF	TGTGCCAGCAGTGAAGCGGCCCATGAGCAGTTCTTC
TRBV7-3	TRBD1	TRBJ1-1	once	CASSPGTGGTEAFF	TGTGCCAGCAGCCCCGGGACAGGGGGGACTGAAGCTTTCTTT
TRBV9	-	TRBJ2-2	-	CASTFTDRSTGELFF	TGTGCCAGCACCTTCACTGACAGGTCTACCGGGGAGCTGTTTTTT
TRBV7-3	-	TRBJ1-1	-	CASSSSQATEAFF	TGTGCCAGCAGCTCGTCACAGGCCACTGAAGCTTTCTTT
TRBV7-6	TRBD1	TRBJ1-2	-	CASSEGQGGRGYTF	TGTGCCAGCAGCGAGGGACAGGGAGGGAGGGGCTACACCTTC
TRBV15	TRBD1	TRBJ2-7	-	CATSARQGTYEQYF	TGTGCCACCAGCGCTCGACAGGGGACCTACGAGCAGTACTTC
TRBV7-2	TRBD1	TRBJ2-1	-	CASSPGGWAIEQFF	TGTGCCAGCAGCCCAGGGGGTTGGGCGATTGAGCAGTTCTTC
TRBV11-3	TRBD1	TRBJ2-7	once	CASSLDIGTAYEQYF	TGTGCCAGCAGCTTAGATATCGGGACAGCCTACGAGCAGTACTTC
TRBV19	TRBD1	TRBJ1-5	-	CASRRQGNQPQHF	TGTGCCAGTAGGAGACAGGGGAATCAGCCCCAGCATTTT
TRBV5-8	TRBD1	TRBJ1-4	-	CASKGRQGLNEKLFF	TGTGCCAGCAAGGGAAGACAGGGCCTAAATGAAAAACTGTTTTTT
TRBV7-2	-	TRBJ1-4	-	CASSSSQKNEKLFF	TGTGCCAGCAGCTCCTCTCAGAAGAATGAAAAACTGTTTTTT
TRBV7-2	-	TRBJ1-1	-	CASSLTEGLRTEAFF	TGTGCCAGCAGCTTAACAGAGGGACTGAGGACTGAAGCTTTCTTT
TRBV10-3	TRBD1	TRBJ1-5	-	CAISPTGGLEVWPQHF	TGTGCCATCAGTCCTACAGGGGGCCTGGAAGTTTGGCCCCAGCATTTT
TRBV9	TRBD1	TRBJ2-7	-	CASSPTWGQGAREQYF	TGTGCCAGCAGCCCCACCTGGGGACAGGGGGCGCGTGAGCAGTACTTC
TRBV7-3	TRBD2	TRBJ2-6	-	CASSLGTSGDSGANVLTF	TGTGCCAGCAGCTTAGGGACTAGCGGGGACTCTGGGGCCAACGTCCTGACTTTC
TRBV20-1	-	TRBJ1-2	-	CSASPQGFGGYTF	TGCAGTGCTAGTCCTCAGGGGTTTGGTGGCTACACCTTC
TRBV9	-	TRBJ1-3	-	CASSVGTGFGNTIYF	TGTGCCAGCAGCGTAGGCACAGGGTTTGGAAACACCATATATTTT
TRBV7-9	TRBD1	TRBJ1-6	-	CASSQGQGAPNSPLHF	TGTGCCAGCAGCCAGGGACAGGGGGCTCCTAATTCACCCCTCCACTTT
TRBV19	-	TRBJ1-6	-	CASQVGGDPSPLHF	TGTGCCAGCCAGGTGGGGGGGGACCCTTCACCCCTCCACTTT
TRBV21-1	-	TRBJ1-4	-	CASSKTGGSEKLFF	TGTGCCAGCAGCAAGACAGGGGGTTCTGAAAAACTGTTTTTT
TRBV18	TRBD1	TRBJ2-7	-	CASSPTQGVIYEQYF	TGTGCCAGCTCACCGACACAGGGGGTAATCTACGAGCAGTACTTC
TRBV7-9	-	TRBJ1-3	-	CASSPRDTSSGNTIYF	TGTGCCAGCAGCCCAAGAGACACGAGCTCTGGAAACACCATATATTTT
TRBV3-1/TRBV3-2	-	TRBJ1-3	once	CASSRWGDHIYF	TGTGCCAGCAGCCGTTGGGGAGATCACATATATTTT
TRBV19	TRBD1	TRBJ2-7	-	CASRPGQGAYEQYF	TGTGCCAGTCGGCCCGGACAGGGGGCGTACGAGCAGTACTTC
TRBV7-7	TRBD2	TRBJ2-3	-	CASSPAGLAGGPWGDTQYF	TGTGCCAGCAGCCCAGCAGGGCTAGCGGGGGGGCCGTGGGGAGATACGCAGTATTTT
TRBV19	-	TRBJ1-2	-	CASSMLDSNYGYTF	TGTGCCAGTAGTATGCTTGACAGCAACTATGGCTACACCTTC
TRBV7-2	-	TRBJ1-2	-	CASSPRPGRNYGYTF	TGTGCCAGCAGCCCACGCCCGGGTAGGAACTATGGCTACACCTTC
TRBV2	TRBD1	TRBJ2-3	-	CASSVDRASTDTQYF	TGTGCCAGCAGCGTCGACAGGGCTAGCACAGATACGCAGTATTTT
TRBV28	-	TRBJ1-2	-	CASSLGQVYGYTF	TGTGCCAGCAGTTTAGGGCAGGTCTATGGCTACACCTTC
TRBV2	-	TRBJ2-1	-	CASSDQIGGYNEQFF	TGTGCCAGCAGTGATCAAATCGGGGGTTACAATGAGCAGTTCTTC
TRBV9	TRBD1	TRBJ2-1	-	CASDRGSSWYNEQFF	TGTGCCAGCGACAGGGGGTCCTCTTGGTACAATGAGCAGTTCTTC
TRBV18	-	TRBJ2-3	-	CASSPPSVTDTQYF	TGTGCCAGCTCACCGCCTTCGGTGACAGATACGCAGTATTTT